This entry concerns a single T cell receptor (beta chain). This CDR3 is 12 amino acids long. The V gene lost 10 bases and the J gene lost 4 bases, with 11 bases spanning the gap. The record originates from a study of blood T cells in healthy people across ages. A second PCR, run for about 7 to 11 cycles, used a sample-barcoded 5' primer plus a J-beta primer mix. TCRdb itself ran the 5' RACE reads through MiXCR, one entry per CDR3 protein. The sample has around 1.1 million distinct CDR3 sequences, 35% to 45% seen once. What was sequenced was blood. The receptor comes from a young man in good health. The chain has TRBV12-3 or TRBV12-4 and TRBJ2-1, with D tentatively TRBD1 (5 bases). The CDR3 loop reads CATVRGYNEQFF. As DNA, the CDR3 is TGTGCCACCGTAAGGGGATACAATGAGCAGTTCTTC.